This TCR beta chain was documented in a study of regulatory T cells in long-lasting Graves disease. Germline CDR1 and CDR2: SGHRS and YFSETQ. The CDR3 extends over 14 amino acids. Investigators prepared the TCR beta libraries by applying iRepertoire HTBI primers and Arm-PCR of CDR3 regions. TCRdb redid the calling of the multiplex PCR reads with MiXCR, one entry per CDR3 protein. The data show 450,000 to 700,000 distinct CDR3 sequences, roughly 12% seen once. Time point described: newly diagnosed GD, antithyroid drugs for less than 3 months. Making the TCR library involved RNA that had been extracted from PBMCs. Concerning this clonotype itself: One end of the junction is discordant with germline, which a read error may explain.

These data were also filed under a second study, of T cells in Graves' hyperthyroidism and ophthalmopathy.

This clonotype was sampled from a man aged 25 to 45 with Graves disease. The chain has TRBV5-1 and TRBJ1-6, with 7 positions matching TRBD1. The starting material was peripheral blood mononuclear cells (PBMCs), obtained at new diagnosis, from a patient treated with antithyroid drugs. The DNA of the CDR3 is TGCGCCAGCAGCTTGGGAGCAGGGGGATCACCCCCCCACTTT. Translated: CASSLGAGGSPPHF.